This T cell receptor (beta chain) was documented in a study of cytomegalovirus exposure and HLA in healthy donors. Separate from the 666-subject first cohort, the approximately 120-subject validation cohort was the one that the donors belonged to. TCRdb's table, derived via immunoSEQ multiplex PCR, lists solely in-frame clones and lacks some. The data show about 120,000 clones, roughly 90% seen once. A remark on this clone: Its antigen is unknown.

V lost 6 bases, J lost 4 bases, and 10 bases lay in between. Germline loops: CDR1 LNHDA, CDR2 SQIVND (reference sequence). The CDR3 covers 13 residues. Study conclusions and caveats: The listing of 160 or so TCR beta chains classed them as cytomegalovirus-associated.

The receptor's source is a woman aged 18 to 35 in good health and CMV-seropositive. Specimen: PBMCs. The chain couples TRBV19 to TRBJ1-5, with TRBD1 as a possible D gene (5 bases). The CDR3 bases are TGTGCCAGTAGGAGTACAGGTAATCAGCCCCAGCATTTT. Translating it yields CASRSTGNQPQHF. Together with reference TRBV19 and TRBJ1-5, the CDR3 gives the full variable domain: DGGITQSPKYLFRKEGQNVTLSCEQNLNHDAMYWYRQDPGQGLRLIYYSQIVNDFQKGDIAEGYSVSREKKESFPLTVTSAQKNPTAFYLCASRSTGNQPQHFGDGTRLSIL.